The rows below give T cell receptor beta chains drawn from one sample of a study of shared clonotypes between healthy human individuals. The protocol was immunoSEQ multiplex PCR, while the TCRdb copy is restricted to in-frame clones and leaves out a portion. This sample yields about 2.3 million clones, of which just over 90% are seen a single time; 0.39% belongs to the top ten. The sample consisted of naive CD4+ T cells from PBMCs. These receptors were obtained from a man younger than 35 in good health. Some clones in this sample may be carry-over from other donors' samples. The CDR3 runs from the conserved cysteine through the conserved F or W. The D gene is left open where the match is weak. Clone size, where shown, is once, few, many, or a class for clones that have expanded.

TRBV7-2	.	TRBJ2-5	.	TGTGCCAGCAGCCCCGGGACAAGGACAGAGCCCCAGTACTTC	CASSPGTRTEPQYF
TRBV28	.	TRBJ2-7	TRBD2	TGTGCCAGTGGACACCGTTCCGACTCCAGCGGGAGGGCCCACCCCTCCGACGAGCAGTACTTC	CASGHRSDSSGRAHPSDEQYF
TRBV28	.	TRBJ2-1	TRBD2	TGTGCCAGCAGGCTAGGGCTAGCGGGAGTTCCTGAGCAGTTCTTC	CASRLGLAGVPEQFF
TRBV7-2	.	TRBJ1-1	TRBD1	TGTGCCAGCAGCTTTATGACAGGGGTTAGCACTGAAGCTTTCTTT	CASSFMTGVSTEAFF
TRBV30	.	TRBJ2-1	TRBD2	TGTGCCTGGAGTGGCGGGAGACGCTCCTACAATGAGCAGTTCTTC	CAWSGGRRSYNEQFF
TRBV5-4	.	TRBJ1-4	TRBD1	TGTGCCAGCAGTCGGGACAGAGCTAATGAAAAACTGTTTTTT	CASSRDRANEKLFF
TRBV4-1	.	TRBJ2-3	.	TGCGCCAGCAGCCCCCAAGGACGGAGACCTAGCACAGATACGCAGTATTTT	CASSPQGRRPSTDTQYF
TRBV7-9	.	TRBJ2-1	.	TGTGCCAGCAGCCCGCCCGGGGAGAGCTCCTACAATGAGCAGTTCTTC	CASSPPGESSYNEQFF
TRBV27	.	TRBJ2-7	TRBD1	TGTGCCAGCAGTAGAGGACAGGGGGCCTACGAGCAGTACTTC	CASSRGQGAYEQYF
TRBV28	.	TRBJ1-1	TRBD1	TGTGCCAGCAGTTTTACCTCAGGGGGCTACACTGAAGCTTTCTTT	CASSFTSGGYTEAFF
TRBV9	.	TRBJ2-1	TRBD2	TGTGCCAGCAGCCACCCGAAGCTAGCGGGAGGGTACAATGAGCAGTTCTTC	CASSHPKLAGGYNEQFF
TRBV19	.	TRBJ2-4	TRBD1	TGTGCCAGTAGTCCCCGACAGGGGCCCGTACCAAGCCTCTTC	CASSPRQGPVPSLF
TRBV6-6	.	TRBJ2-7	.	TGTGCCAGCAGTTACTCGATGCAGGGACACTCCTACGAGCAGTACTTC	CASSYSMQGHSYEQYF
TRBV7-2	.	TRBJ2-5	TRBD2	TGTGCCAGCAGCTCCTGGACTAGCGGCCAAGAGACCCAGTACTTC	CASSSWTSGQETQYF
TRBV30	.	TRBJ1-1	TRBD1	TGTGCCTGGAGTCACCCCGGGACAGGGCGGCTGGCTTTCTTT	CAWSHPGTGRLAFF
TRBV19	few	TRBJ1-5	.	TGTGCCAGTAGTATAGCCTCGGGGTTGAATCAGCCCCAGCATTTT	CASSIASGLNQPQHF
TRBV19	.	TRBJ1-5	TRBD1	TGTGCCAGTAGTCCGGGGGACAGGGGGATCAATCAGCCCCAGCATTTT	CASSPGDRGINQPQHF
TRBV5-1	.	TRBJ2-2	.	TGCGCCAGCAGCCCCCGGCAGGGGAGGACCGGGGAGCTGTTTTTT	CASSPRQGRTGELFF
TRBV28	.	TRBJ1-1	TRBD1	TGTGCCAGCAGTTTGCAGGGGGCGCTTCCTGAAGCTTTCTTT	CASSLQGALPEAFF
TRBV5-1	.	TRBJ2-7	TRBD1	TGCGCCAGCAGCTTGGGGTCAGGGGGCGCGTCCGAGCAGTACTTC	CASSLGSGGASEQYF
TRBV27	.	TRBJ1-5	.	TGTGCCAGCAGCAGGTCAGATAGCAATCAGCCCCAGCATTTT	CASSRSDSNQPQHF
TRBV7-2	.	TRBJ2-1	TRBD2	TGTGCCAGCAGCCCGCGGCTCGCGGGAGCTTCCAATGAGCAGTTCTTC	CASSPRLAGASNEQFF
TRBV2	.	TRBJ1-4	TRBD1	TGTGCCAGCAGACCGGGACAGTCTAATGAAAAACTGTTTTTT	CASRPGQSNEKLFF
TRBV5-1	once	TRBJ2-3	TRBD2	TGCGCCAGCAGCTGGGGGGGCGAAGCTAGCGGGATCGGAGATACGCAGTATTTT	CASSWGGEASGIGDTQYF
TRBV18	.	TRBJ2-7	.	TGTGCCAGCTCACCACGCACCTACGAGCAGTACTTC	CASSPRTYEQYF
TRBV28	.	TRBJ1-2	.	TGTGCCAGCAGTTTCCGAAGGCAGGGCTATGGCTACACCTTC	CASSFRRQGYGYTF
TRBV14	.	TRBJ2-7	.	TGTGCCAGCAGCCCCACTAAGCGGGCCTACGAGCAGTACTTC	CASSPTKRAYEQYF
TRBV18	.	TRBJ2-5	.	TGTGCCAGCTCACCTTGGGGGGCAGAGACCCAGTACTTC	CASSPWGAETQYF
TRBV2	.	TRBJ1-5	.	TGTGCCAGCAGTGACCGCCAGGACAAACCCCAGCATTTT	CASSDRQDKPQHF
TRBV9	.	TRBJ1-4	.	TGTGCCAGCAGCGCAACTCTCGCTGGGGGGCGGCTAGAAAAACTGTTTTTT	CASSATLAGGRLEKLFF
TRBV5-1	.	TRBJ2-7	TRBD1	TGCGCCAGCAGCTTGGCCGAGGGGGCCTACGGGGAGCAGTACTTC	CASSLAEGAYGEQYF
TRBV29-1	.	TRBJ1-2	TRBD1	TGCAGCGTCCGCCTCACAGGGGACATCGGCTATGGCTACACCTTC	CSVRLTGDIGYGYTF
TRBV6-5	.	TRBJ1-2	TRBD1	TGTGCCAGCAGCCTAGACAGGGGAGGAGGCTACACCTTC	CASSLDRGGGYTF
TRBV27	.	TRBJ2-1	.	TGTGCCAGCAGTTTCCTAGCGACCTACAATGAGCAGTTCTTC	CASSFLATYNEQFF
TRBV6-5	.	TRBJ2-1	.	TGTGCCAGCAGTTACGACAGAGGATTTTTTGTTGATGAGCAGTTCTTC	CASSYDRGFFVDEQFF
TRBV18	.	TRBJ2-7	.	TGTGCCAGCTCATTGAGCGGGTCCTACGAGCAGTACTTC	CASSLSGSYEQYF
TRBV4-1	.	TRBJ2-2	.	TGCGCCAGCAGGGCGGGAACAAACACCGGGGAGCTGTTTTTT	CASRAGTNTGELFF
TRBV7-2	.	TRBJ1-4	TRBD1	TGTGCCAGCAGCCCTAGGACAGGGAATGAAAAACTGTTTTTT	CASSPRTGNEKLFF
TRBV15	once	TRBJ2-7	.	TGTGCCACCAGCACGGGCAGGTCCTACGAGCAGTACTTC	CATSTGRSYEQYF
TRBV14	.	TRBJ2-7	.	TGTGCCAGCAGCCAAGATCCATTAGGGCAGTACTTC	CASSQDPLGQYF
TRBV9	.	TRBJ2-5	TRBD2	TGTGCCAGCAGCGTAACTAGCGGGCAAGAGACCCAGTACTTC	CASSVTSGQETQYF
TRBV28	.	TRBJ2-2	.	TGTGCCAGCAGTTTACTAGTAGGGGAGCTGTTTTTT	CASSLLVGELFF
TRBV11-2	.	TRBJ1-1	.	TGTGCCAGCAGCTGGGACCGGAACACTGAAGCTTTCTTT	CASSWDRNTEAFF
TRBV9	.	TRBJ1-4	.	TGTGCCAGCAGCGGGGGGACCCCGGGCACTAATGAAAAACTGTTTTTT	CASSGGTPGTNEKLFF
TRBV20-1	few	TRBJ1-1	.	TGCAGTGCTAGAGGCGTTAGGGAAGCTTTCTTT	CSARGVREAFF
TRBV5-1	.	TRBJ2-7	TRBD1	TGCGCCAGCAGCAAGGACGGACAGGGGGTCTACGAGCAGTACTTC	CASSKDGQGVYEQYF
TRBV11-2	.	TRBJ2-1	.	TGTGCCAGCAGCACCCGGACGGAGGACGGGAGCGGTCGGGGGGAGCAGTTCTTC	CASSTRTEDGSGRGEQFF
TRBV4-2	.	TRBJ2-1	TRBD2	TGTGCCAGCAGCTTAGCGGGAGATCCCATTGAGCAGTTCTTC	CASSLAGDPIEQFF
TRBV27	.	TRBJ1-2	TRBD1	TGTGCCAGCAGCCCAAGGACCGGGACAGACTATGGCTACACCTTC	CASSPRTGTDYGYTF
TRBV6-5	.	TRBJ2-1	.	TGTGCCAGCAGTTACTCAGATAATGAGCAGTTCTTC	CASSYSDNEQFF
TRBV7-2	.	TRBJ2-2	.	TGTGCCAGCAGCTTAGGCTACAGGGTCGACACCGGGGAGCTGTTTTTT	CASSLGYRVDTGELFF
TRBV4-3	.	TRBJ2-7	.	TGCGCCAGCAGCCAATTGCAGGGACTTGTATACGAGCAGTACTTC	CASSQLQGLVYEQYF
TRBV6-5	.	TRBJ2-4	TRBD2	TGTGCCAGCAGCCTAGGCGGGGGACTTCAGTACTTC	CASSLGGGLQYF
TRBV11-2	.	TRBJ2-1	.	TGTGCCAGCAGCAAAGAGGGGGGGCTCGGGAATGAGCAGTTCTTC	CASSKEGGLGNEQFF
TRBV5-4	.	TRBJ2-1	TRBD2	TGTGCCAGCAGCGGACTAGCGGGCTCCTACAATGAGCAGTTCTTC	CASSGLAGSYNEQFF
TRBV19	.	TRBJ1-2	.	TGTGCCAGTAGTACCCAGGGCCGTGGGCACTATGGCTACACCTTC	CASSTQGRGHYGYTF
TRBV7-2	.	TRBJ1-2	.	TGTGCCAGCAGCTTCGATCAGGGCCCCTATGGCTACACCTTC	CASSFDQGPYGYTF
TRBV5-1	few	TRBJ1-2	TRBD1	TGCGCCAGCAGCTTGGGCGCGGGACAGGGTGGCTACACCTTC	CASSLGAGQGGYTF
TRBV6-1	.	TRBJ2-7	TRBD1	TGTGCCAGCAGTGACGGACAGGGGGCGTGGGAGCAGTACTTC	CASSDGQGAWEQYF